A single sample gave rise to the 10 T cell receptor beta chains below, sequenced in a study of T cell responses to AZD1222 COVID-19 vaccine. The assay was immunoSEQ multiplex PCR, and TCRdb's table has in-frame clones only and misses some. The profile shows more than 95,000 clones, 90% to 95% of them singletons. Sequences were derived from peripheral blood, sampled on day 0 of AZD1222 vaccination. The origin of the receptors is an adult in good health.

V usage is TRBV5-6 and J usage is TRBJ2-1; 8 bases match TRBD1. Trimming cost V 3 bases and J 6 bases; bases outside gene matches: 8. The CDR3 loop spans 15 amino acids. Germline V gives CDR1 SGHDT, CDR2 YYEEEE. This CDR3 is CASSSRGQGVNEQFF. CDR3 sequence (DNA): TGTGCCAGCAGCTCGAGAGGACAGGGCGTCAATGAGCAGTTCTTC.

J is TRBJ2-2 and V is TRBV9, with D maybe TRBD2 (6 bases). Trimming pared 0 bases from V and 5 bases from J, leaving 14 bases between. Germline V gives CDR1 SGDLS, CDR2 YYNGEE. The CDR3 extends over 16 amino acids. CDR3 DNA sequence: TGTGCCAGCAGCGTAGGGGCTAGCGCCATAACCGGGGAGCTGTTTTTT. It specifies CASSVGASAITGELFF.

The chain combines TRBV2 with TRBJ2-3; 7 bases are shared with TRBD2. CDR3 length equals 14 residues. J lost 2 bases, V lost 6 bases, and 5 bases had no gene match. The V gene's germline CDR1 is SNHLY and CDR2 FYNNEI. DNA of the CDR3: TGTGCCAGCAGGGCGGGAGAGACCACAGATACGCAGTATTTT. This codes for CASRAGETTDTQYF. Complete variable domain (other parts from reference TRBV2 and TRBJ2-3): EPEVTQTPSHQVTQMGQEVILRCVPISNHLYFYWYRQILGQKVEFLVSFYNNEISEKSEIFDDQFSVERPDGSNFTLKIRSTKLEDSAMYFCASRAGETTDTQYFGPGTRLTVL.

The rearrangement uses TRBV30 and TRBJ1-2; TRBD1 aligns across 7 bases. This CDR3 comprises 13 residues. Germline CDR1 GTSNPN, CDR2 SVGIG (reference sequence). The trim removed 3 bases at V and 4 bases at J, leaving 5 bases unmatched. The DNA for the CDR3 is TGTGCCTGGAGGGGGGGACAGATCTATGGCTACACCTTC. This gives the protein CAWRGGQIYGYTF.

The rearrangement joins TRBV19 to TRBJ1-4; 9 bases are shared with TRBD1. The V segment lost 1 base and the J segment 11 bases; nucleotides outside the gene matches: 17. The CDR3 contains 18 residues. Germline V CDR1 and CDR2: LNHDA, SQIVND (reference sequence). The DNA for the CDR3 is TGTGCCAGTAGTATAGCAAGTCTGGGGACAGGGTTCGATCAGAAACTGTTTTTT. Translation: CASSIASLGTGFDQKLFF.

The V and J genes are TRBV19 and TRBJ2-5; tentatively, D is TRBD2 (6 bases). CDR3 size: 14 residues. V dropped 8 bases and J dropped 2 bases, with 15 bases sitting between them. Germline V lookup: CDR1 LNHDA, CDR2 SQIVND (reference sequence). The CDR3 DNA follows: TGTGCCAGTGATGGGGGGTTGGGGCAAGAGACCCAGTACTTC. Translated: CASDGGLGQETQYF.

The rearrangement links TRBV12-5 to TRBJ2-5; D not resolved. V lost 6 bases to trimming and J lost 2 bases, with 13 bases between them. The CDR3 sequence is 14 residues long. The germline gives CDR1 LGHNT, CDR2 FRNRAP. The CDR3 is CASGPGTAQETQYF. The CDR3 nucleotides read TGTGCTAGTGGCCCCGGAACGGCACAAGAGACCCAGTACTTC.

The chain is built from TRBV4-2 and TRBJ1-3; the D gene is possibly TRBD1 (5 bases). Germline V lookup: CDR1 LGHNA, CDR2 YNFKEQ. Trimming left V 1 base short and J 1 base short, with 23 bases between. CDR3 length: 20 residues. The CDR3 nucleotides read TGTGCCAGCAGCCAAGCCCTTGGTGGGCAGGGAACGATTTCTGGAAACACCATATATTTT. It translates to CASSQALGGQGTISGNTIYF.

This clone was detected a few times. The V and J genes are TRBV6-5 and TRBJ1-1; D ambiguous. The CDR3 loop spans 12 amino acids. The ends were cut back, 5 bases at V and 6 bases at J, with 10 bases in the middle. Germline loops: CDR1 MNHEY, CDR2 SVGAGI. The CDR3 protein is CASSLRAAEAFF. The CDR3 DNA reads as TGTGCCAGCAGTCTACGGGCGGCTGAAGCTTTCTTT.

The rearrangement joins TRBV5-1 to TRBJ2-1, with 10 bases aligning to TRBD2. The trim removed 0 bases at V and 5 bases at J, leaving 8 bases unmatched. This CDR3 contains 17 residues. Germline V gene sequence: CDR1 SGHRS, CDR2 YFSETQ. The CDR3: CASSLARLAGANNEQFF. The CDR3 DNA follows: TGCGCCAGCAGCTTGGCCAGGCTAGCGGGAGCTAACAATGAGCAGTTCTTC.